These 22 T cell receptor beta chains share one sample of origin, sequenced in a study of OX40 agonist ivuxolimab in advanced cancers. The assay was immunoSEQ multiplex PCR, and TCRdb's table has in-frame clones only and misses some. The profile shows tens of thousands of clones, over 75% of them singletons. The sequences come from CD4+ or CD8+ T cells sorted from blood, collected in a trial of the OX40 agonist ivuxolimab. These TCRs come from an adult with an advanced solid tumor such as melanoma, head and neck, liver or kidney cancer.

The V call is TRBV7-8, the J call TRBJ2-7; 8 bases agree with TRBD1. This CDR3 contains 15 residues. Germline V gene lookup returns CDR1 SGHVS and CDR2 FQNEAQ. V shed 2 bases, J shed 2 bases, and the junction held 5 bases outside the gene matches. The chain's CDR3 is CASSLTGGRTYEQYF. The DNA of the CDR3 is TGTGCCAGCAGCTTAACAGGGGGAAGGACCTACGAGCAGTACTTC.

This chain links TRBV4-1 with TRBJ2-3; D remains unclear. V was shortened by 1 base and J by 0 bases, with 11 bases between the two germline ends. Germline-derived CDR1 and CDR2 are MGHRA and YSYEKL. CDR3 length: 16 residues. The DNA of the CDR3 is TGCGCCAGCAGCCAAGGTCGCGGACCTAGCACAGATACGCAGTATTTT. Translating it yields CASSQGRGPSTDTQYF.

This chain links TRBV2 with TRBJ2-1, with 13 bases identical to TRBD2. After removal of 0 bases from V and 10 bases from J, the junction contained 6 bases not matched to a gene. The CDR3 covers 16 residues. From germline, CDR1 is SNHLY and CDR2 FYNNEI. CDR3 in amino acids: CASSEAGGLAGIEQFF. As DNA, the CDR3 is TGTGCCAGCAGTGAAGCAGGGGGACTAGCGGGAATCGAGCAGTTCTTC.

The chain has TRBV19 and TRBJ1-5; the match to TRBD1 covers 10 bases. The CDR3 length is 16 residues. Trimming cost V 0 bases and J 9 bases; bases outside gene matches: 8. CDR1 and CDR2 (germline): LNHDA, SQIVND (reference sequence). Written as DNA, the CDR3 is TGTGCCAGTAGTATAGACCAAAGGGACAGGGGTCGGCCCCAGCATTTT. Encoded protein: CASSIDQRDRGRPQHF.

The chain's CDR3 is CASSSGLAVYPGETQYF. The CDR3 coding sequence is TGCGCCAGCAGCTCGGGACTAGCAGTCTACCCCGGGGAGACCCAGTACTTC. This chain links TRBV5-1 with TRBJ2-5; TRBD2 agrees at 9 bases. Germline CDR1 is SGHRS and CDR2 is YFSETQ. V trimming: 3 bases; J trimming: 5 bases; junction bases outside the gene matches: 14. There are 17 residues in the CDR3.

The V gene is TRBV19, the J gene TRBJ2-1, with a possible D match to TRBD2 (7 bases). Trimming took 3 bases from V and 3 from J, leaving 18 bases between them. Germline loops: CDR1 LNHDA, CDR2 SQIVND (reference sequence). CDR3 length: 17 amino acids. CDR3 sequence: CASSMGGGAGNYNEQFF. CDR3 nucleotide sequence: TGTGCCAGTAGTATGGGAGGGGGAGCGGGGAACTACAATGAGCAGTTCTTC.

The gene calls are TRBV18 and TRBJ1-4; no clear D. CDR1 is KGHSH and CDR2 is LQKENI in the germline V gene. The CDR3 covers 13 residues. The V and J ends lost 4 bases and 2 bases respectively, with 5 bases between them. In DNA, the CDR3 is TGTGCCAGCTCACGGGGTACTAATGAAAAACTGTTTTTT. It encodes CASSRGTNEKLFF.

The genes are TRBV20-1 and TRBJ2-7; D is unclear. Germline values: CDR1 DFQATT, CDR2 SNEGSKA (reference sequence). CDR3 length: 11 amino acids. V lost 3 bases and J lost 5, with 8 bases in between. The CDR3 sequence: CSASFRDEQYF. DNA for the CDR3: TGCAGTGCTAGCTTCCGGGACGAGCAGTACTTC.

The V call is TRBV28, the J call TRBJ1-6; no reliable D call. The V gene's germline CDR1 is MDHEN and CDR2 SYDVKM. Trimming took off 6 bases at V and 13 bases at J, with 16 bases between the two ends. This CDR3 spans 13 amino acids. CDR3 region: CASSLERARPLHF. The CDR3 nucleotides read TGTGCCAGCAGCCTGGAGCGTGCCAGGCCCCTCCACTTT.

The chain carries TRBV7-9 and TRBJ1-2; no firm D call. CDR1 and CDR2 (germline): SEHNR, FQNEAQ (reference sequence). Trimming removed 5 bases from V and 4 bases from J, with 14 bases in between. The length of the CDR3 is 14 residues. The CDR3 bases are TGTGCCAGCAGCCCCGGAAGGGATACCTATGGCTACACCTTC. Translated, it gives CASSPGRDTYGYTF. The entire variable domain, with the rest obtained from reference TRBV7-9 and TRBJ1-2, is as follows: DTGVSQNPRHKITKRGQNVTFRCDPISEHNRLYWYRQTLGQGPEFLTYFQNEAQLEKSRLLSDRFSAERPKGSFSTLEIQRTEQGDSAMYLCASSPGRDTYGYTFGSGTRLTVV.

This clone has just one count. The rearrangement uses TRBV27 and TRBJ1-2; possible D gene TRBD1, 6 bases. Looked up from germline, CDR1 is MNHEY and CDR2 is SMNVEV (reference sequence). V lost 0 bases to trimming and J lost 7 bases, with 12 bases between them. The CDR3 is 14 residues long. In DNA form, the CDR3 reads TGTGCCAGCAGTTTATCGAACAGGGCCACTGGCTACACCTTC. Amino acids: CASSLSNRATGYTF.

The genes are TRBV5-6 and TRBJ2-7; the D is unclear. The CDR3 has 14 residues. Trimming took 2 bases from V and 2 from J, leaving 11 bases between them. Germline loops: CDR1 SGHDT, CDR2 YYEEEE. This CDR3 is CASSLVGITYEQYF. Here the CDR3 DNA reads TGTGCCAGCAGCTTAGTCGGAATTACCTACGAGCAGTACTTC.

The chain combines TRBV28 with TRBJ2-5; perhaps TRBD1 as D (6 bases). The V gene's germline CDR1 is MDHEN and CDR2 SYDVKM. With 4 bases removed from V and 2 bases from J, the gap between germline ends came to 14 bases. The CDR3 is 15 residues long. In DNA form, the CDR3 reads TGTGCCAGCAGTTCGATTGTGGACAGACAAGAGACCCAGTACTTC. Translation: CASSSIVDRQETQYF.

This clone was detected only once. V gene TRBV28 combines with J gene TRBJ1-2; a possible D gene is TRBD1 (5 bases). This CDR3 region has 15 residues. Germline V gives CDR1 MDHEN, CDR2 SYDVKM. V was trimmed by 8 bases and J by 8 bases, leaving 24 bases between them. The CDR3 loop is CASLTPIGRDRGYTF. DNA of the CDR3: TGTGCCAGCCTCACCCCGATTGGCAGGGATAGAGGCTACACCTTC.

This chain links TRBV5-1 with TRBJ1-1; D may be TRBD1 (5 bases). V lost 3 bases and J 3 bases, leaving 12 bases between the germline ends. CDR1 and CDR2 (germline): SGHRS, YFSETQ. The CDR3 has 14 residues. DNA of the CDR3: TGCGCCAGCAGCTATAACCAGGGAGACACTGAAGCTTTCTTT. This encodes CASSYNQGDTEAFF.

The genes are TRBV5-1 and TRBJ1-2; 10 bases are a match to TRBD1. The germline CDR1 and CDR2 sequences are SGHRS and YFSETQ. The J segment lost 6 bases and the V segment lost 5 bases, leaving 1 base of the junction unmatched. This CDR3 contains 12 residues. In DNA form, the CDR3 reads TGCGCCAGCAGGGGACAGGGGCATGGCTACACCTTC. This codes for CASRGQGHGYTF.

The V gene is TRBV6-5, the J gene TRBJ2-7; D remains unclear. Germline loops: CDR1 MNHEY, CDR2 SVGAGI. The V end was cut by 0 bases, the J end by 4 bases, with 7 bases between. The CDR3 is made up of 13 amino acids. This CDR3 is CASSYSGYYEQYF. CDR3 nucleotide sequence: TGTGCCAGCAGTTACTCCGGCTATTACGAGCAGTACTTC.

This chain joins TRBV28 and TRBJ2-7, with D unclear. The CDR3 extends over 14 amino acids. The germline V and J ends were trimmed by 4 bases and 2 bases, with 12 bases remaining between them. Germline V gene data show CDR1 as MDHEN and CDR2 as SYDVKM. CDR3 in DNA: TGTGCCAGCAGTTGGGGTAGGCCCGCCTACGAGCAGTACTTC. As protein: CASSWGRPAYEQYF.

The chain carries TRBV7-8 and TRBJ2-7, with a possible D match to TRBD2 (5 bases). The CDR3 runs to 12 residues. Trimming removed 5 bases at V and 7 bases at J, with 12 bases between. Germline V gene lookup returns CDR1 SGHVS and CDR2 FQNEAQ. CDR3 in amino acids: CASSPWLAEQYF. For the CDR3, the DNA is TGTGCCAGCAGCCCATGGCTAGCAGAGCAGTACTTC.

CDR3 nucleotide sequence: TGCGCCAGCAGTCGCACAGGGGTAGCTAACTATGGCTACACCTTC. Amino acids: CASSRTGVANYGYTF. The rearrangement links TRBV4-3 to TRBJ1-2; 7 nucleotides match TRBD1. CDR1 and CDR2 (germline): LGHNA, YSLEER. V trimming: 6 bases; J trimming: 0 bases; junction bases outside the gene matches: 7. The CDR3 totals 15 residues.

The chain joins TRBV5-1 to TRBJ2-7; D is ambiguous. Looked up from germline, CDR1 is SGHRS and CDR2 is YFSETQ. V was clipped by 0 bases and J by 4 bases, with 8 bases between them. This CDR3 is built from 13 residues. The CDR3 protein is CASSLDPLYEQYF. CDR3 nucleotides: TGCGCCAGCAGCTTGGACCCACTGTACGAGCAGTACTTC.

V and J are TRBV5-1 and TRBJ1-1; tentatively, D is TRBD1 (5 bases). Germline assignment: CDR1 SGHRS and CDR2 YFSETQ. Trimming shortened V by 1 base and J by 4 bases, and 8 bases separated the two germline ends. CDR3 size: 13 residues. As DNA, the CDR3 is TGCGCCAGCAGCTTGCGACAGAGCACTGAAGCTTTCTTT. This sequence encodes CASSLRQSTEAFF.